This section outlines one T cell receptor beta chain sequence together with its context. Its antigen is as yet unknown. A history of autoimmune disease or systemic immunosuppression excluded patients. The data originate from a study of OX40 agonist ivuxolimab in advanced cancers. On the study more broadly: With a range of roughly 20 to 90, age averaged 60 years, and about 82% were male. Three individuals attained partial responses, comprising one hepatocellular carcinoma case and two cutaneous melanoma cases.

V lost 2 bases and J 2 bases, leaving 13 bases between the germline ends. From germline, CDR1 is GTSNPN and CDR2 SVGIG (reference sequence). This CDR3 spans 15 amino acids. Here immunoSEQ multiplex PCR was the method, and the copy in TCRdb shows in-frame clones only, minus some. The table records about 66,000 clones, about 87% of them present only once. General study findings and limits: CD4+ T cells averaged fewer expanded clones than CD8+ T cells.

The clonotype comes from an adult with an advanced solid tumor such as melanoma, head and neck, liver or kidney cancer. V and J are TRBV30 and TRBJ1-5; D is unclear. Sample: CD4+ or CD8+ T cells sorted from blood, taken in a trial of the OX40 agonist ivuxolimab. DNA for the CDR3: TGTGCCTGGAGTTACGGGTCGGGAGGCAATCAGCCCCAGCATTTT. This sequence encodes CAWSYGSGGNQPQHF.